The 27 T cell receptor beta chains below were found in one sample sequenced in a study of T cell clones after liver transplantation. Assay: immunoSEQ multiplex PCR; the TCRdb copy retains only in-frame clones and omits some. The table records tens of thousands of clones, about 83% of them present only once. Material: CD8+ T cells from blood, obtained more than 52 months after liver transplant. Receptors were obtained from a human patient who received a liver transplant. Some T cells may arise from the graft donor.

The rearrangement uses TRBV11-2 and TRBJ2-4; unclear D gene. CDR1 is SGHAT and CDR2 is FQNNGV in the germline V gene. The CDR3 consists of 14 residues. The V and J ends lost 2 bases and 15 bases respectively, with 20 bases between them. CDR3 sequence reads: CASSLSVLSVLAYF. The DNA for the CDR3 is TGTGCCAGCAGCTTATCCGTACTTTCCGTTTTGGCGTACTTC.

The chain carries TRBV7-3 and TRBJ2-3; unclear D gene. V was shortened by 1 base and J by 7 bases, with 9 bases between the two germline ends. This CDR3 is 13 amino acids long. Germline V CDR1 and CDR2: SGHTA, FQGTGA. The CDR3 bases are TGTGCCAGCAGCTTAAATCCGGAATATACGCAGTATTTT. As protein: CASSLNPEYTQYF. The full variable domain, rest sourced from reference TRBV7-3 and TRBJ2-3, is GAGVSQTPSNKVTEKGKYVELRCDPISGHTALYWYRQSLGQGPEFLIYFQGTGAADDSGLPNDRFFAVRPEGSVSTLKIQRTERGDSAVYLCASSLNPEYTQYFGPGTRLTVL.

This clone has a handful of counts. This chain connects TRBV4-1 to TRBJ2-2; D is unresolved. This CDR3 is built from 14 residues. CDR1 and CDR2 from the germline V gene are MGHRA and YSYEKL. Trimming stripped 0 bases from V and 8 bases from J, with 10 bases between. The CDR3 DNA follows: TGCGCCAGCAGCCAAGAAGGCCCGGCAGGGGAGCTGTTTTTT. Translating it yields CASSQEGPAGELFF.

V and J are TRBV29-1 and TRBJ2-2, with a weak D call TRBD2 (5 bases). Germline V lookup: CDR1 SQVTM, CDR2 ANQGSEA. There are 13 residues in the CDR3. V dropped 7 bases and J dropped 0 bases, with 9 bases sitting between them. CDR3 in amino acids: CSGEGPNTGELFF. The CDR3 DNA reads TGCAGCGGCGAGGGCCCGAACACCGGGGAGCTGTTTTTT.

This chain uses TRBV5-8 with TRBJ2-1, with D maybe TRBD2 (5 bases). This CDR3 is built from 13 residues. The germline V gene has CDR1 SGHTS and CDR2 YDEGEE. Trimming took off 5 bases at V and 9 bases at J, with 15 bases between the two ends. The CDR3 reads CASSGNYEGEQFF. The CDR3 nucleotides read TGTGCCAGCAGTGGTAACTACGAGGGTGAGCAGTTCTTC.

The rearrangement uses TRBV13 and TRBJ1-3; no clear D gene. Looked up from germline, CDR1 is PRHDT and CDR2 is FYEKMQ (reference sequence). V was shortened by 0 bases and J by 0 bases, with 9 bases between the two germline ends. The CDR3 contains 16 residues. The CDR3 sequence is CASSLGSEGSGNTIYF. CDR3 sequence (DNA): TGTGCCAGCAGCTTAGGGTCCGAGGGCTCTGGAAACACCATATATTTT.

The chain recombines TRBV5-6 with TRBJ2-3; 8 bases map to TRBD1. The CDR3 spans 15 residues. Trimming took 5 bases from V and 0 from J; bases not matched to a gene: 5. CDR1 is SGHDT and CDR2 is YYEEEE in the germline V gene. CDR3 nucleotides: TGTGCCAGCAGACACACAGGGGGAAGCACAGATACGCAGTATTTT. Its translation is CASRHTGGSTDTQYF.

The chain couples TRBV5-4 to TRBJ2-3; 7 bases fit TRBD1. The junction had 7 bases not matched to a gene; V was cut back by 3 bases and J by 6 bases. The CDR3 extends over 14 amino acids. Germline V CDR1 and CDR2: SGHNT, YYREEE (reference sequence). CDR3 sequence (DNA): TGTGCCAGCAGCTCCTTAGGGGGCGGTGATACGCAGTATTTT. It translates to CASSSLGGGDTQYF.

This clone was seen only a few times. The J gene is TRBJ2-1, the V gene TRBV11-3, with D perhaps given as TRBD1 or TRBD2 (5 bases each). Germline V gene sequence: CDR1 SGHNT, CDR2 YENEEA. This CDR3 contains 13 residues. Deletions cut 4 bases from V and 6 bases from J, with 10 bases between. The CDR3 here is CASSSRDLNEQFF. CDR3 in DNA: TGTGCCAGCAGCTCTAGGGACCTCAATGAGCAGTTCTTC.

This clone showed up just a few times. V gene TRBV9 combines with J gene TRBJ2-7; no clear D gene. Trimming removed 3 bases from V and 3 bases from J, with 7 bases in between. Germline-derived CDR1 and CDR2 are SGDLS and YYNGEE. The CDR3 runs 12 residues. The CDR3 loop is CASSDGYYEQYF. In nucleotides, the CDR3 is TGTGCCAGCAGCGACGGATACTACGAGCAGTACTTC.

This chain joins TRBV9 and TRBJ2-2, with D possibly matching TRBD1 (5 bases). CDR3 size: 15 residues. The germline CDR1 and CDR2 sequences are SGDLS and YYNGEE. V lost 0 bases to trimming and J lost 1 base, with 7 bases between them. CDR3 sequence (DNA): TGTGCCAGCAGCGTAGCTACAGGGAACACCGGGGAGCTGTTTTTT. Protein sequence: CASSVATGNTGELFF.

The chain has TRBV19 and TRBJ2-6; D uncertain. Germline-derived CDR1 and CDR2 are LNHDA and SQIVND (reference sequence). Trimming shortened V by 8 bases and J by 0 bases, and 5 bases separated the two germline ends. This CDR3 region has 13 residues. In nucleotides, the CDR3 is TGTGCCAGTTCATACTCTGGGGCCAACGTCCTGACTTTC. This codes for CASSYSGANVLTF.

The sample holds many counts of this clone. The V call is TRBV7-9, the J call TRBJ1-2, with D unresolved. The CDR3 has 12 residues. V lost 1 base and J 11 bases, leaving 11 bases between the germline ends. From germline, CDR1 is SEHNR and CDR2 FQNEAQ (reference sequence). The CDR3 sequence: CASSLGTSFYTF. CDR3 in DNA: TGTGCCAGCAGCTTAGGCACCTCTTTTTACACCTTC.

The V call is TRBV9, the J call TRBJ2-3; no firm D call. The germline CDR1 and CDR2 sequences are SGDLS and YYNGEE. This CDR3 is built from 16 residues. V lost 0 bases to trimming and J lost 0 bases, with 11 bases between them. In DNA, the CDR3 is TGTGCCAGCAGCGTAGCTAGGAGCATTAGCACAGATACGCAGTATTTT. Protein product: CASSVARSISTDTQYF.

The CDR3 region has the DNA TGTGCCAGCAGTGACAGGGGTGGCAATGAGCAGTTCTTC. Translated, it gives CASSDRGGNEQFF. The rearrangement uses TRBV6-6 and TRBJ2-1; TRBD1 agrees at 8 bases. V lost 5 bases, J lost 6 bases, and 3 bases stayed unmatched. Looked up from germline, CDR1 is MNHNY and CDR2 is SVGAGI (reference sequence). This CDR3 contains 13 residues.

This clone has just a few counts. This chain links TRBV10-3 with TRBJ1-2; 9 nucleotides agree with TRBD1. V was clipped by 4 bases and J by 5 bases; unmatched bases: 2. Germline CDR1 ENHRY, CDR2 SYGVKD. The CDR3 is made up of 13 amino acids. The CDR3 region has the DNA TGTGCCATCAGTGGGGACAGGGCGTATGGCTACACCTTC. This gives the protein CAISGDRAYGYTF.

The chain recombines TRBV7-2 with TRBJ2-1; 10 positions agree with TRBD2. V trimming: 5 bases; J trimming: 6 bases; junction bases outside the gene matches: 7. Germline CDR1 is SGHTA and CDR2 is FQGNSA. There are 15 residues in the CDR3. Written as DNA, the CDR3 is TGTGCCAGCAGCGACAAGCGGGGGGGCTTCAATGAGCAGTTCTTC. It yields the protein CASSDKRGGFNEQFF.

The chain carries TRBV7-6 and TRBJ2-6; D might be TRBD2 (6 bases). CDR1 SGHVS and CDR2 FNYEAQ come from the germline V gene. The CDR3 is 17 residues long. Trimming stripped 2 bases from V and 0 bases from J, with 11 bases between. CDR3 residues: CASSLSGGDSGANVLTF. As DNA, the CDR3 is TGTGCCAGCAGCTTATCTGGCGGGGACTCTGGGGCCAACGTCCTGACTTTC.

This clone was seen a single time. CDR3 in amino acids: CASSPKARADTGELFF. As DNA, the CDR3 is TGTGCCAGCAGCCCTAAAGCCAGGGCAGACACCGGGGAGCTGTTTTTT. The chain couples TRBV7-9 to TRBJ2-2, with D perhaps matching TRBD1 (5 bases). V lost 5 bases and J 3 bases, leaving 16 bases between the germline ends. The germline gives CDR1 SEHNR, CDR2 FQNEAQ (reference sequence). The CDR3 has 16 residues.

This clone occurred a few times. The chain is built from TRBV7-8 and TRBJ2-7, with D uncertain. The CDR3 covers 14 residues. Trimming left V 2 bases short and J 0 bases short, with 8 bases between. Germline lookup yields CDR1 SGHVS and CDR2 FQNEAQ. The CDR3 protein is CASSLLWDSYEQYF. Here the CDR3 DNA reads TGTGCCAGCAGCTTATTGTGGGACTCCTACGAGCAGTACTTC.

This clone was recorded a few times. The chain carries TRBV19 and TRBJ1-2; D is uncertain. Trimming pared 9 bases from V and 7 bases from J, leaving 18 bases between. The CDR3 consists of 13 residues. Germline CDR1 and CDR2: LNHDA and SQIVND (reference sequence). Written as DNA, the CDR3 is TGTGCCAGCAACACCCGGACTTTAAGTGGCTACACCTTC. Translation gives CASNTRTLSGYTF.

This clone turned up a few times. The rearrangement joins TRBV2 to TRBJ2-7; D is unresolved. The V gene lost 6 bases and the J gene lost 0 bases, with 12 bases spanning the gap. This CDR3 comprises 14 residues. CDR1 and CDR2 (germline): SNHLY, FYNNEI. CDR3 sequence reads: CASSPRGLSYEQYF. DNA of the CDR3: TGTGCCAGCAGCCCGCGAGGCCTCTCCTACGAGCAGTACTTC.

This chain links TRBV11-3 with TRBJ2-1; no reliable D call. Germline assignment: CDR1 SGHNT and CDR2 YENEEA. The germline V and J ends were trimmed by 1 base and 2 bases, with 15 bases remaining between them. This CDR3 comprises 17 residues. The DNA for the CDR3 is TGTGCCAGCAGCTTAGGAGGCACCGAGTCGACCTACAATGAGCAGTTCTTC. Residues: CASSLGGTESTYNEQFF.

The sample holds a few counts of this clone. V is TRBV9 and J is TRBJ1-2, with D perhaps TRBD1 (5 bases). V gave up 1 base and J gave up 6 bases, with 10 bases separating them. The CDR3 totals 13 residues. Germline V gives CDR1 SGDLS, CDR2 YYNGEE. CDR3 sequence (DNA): TGTGCCAGCAGCGTAACAGGCTTCAATGGCTACACCTTC. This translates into CASSVTGFNGYTF.

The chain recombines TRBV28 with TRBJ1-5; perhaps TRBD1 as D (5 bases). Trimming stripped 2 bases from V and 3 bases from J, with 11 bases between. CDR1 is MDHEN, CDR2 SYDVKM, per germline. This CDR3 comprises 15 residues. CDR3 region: CASSLVGRVNQPQHF. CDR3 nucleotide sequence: TGTGCCAGCAGTTTAGTGGGGCGAGTCAATCAGCCCCAGCATTTT.

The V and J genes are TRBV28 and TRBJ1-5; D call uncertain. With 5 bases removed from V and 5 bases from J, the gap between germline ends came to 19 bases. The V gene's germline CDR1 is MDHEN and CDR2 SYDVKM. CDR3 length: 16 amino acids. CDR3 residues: CASSAPYRASDQPQHF. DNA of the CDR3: TGTGCCAGCAGTGCACCCTACCGGGCATCCGATCAGCCCCAGCATTTT.

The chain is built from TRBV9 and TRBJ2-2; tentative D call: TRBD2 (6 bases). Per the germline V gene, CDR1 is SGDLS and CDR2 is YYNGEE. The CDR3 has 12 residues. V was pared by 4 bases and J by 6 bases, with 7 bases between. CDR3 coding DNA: TGTGCCAGCAGCCCGGGGGCCGGGGAGCTGTTTTTT. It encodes CASSPGAGELFF. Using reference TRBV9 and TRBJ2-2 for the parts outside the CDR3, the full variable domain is DSGVTQTPKHLITATGQRVTLRCSPRSGDLSVYWYQQSLDQGLQFLIQYYNGEERAKGNILERFSAQQFPDLHSELNLSSLELGDSALYFCASSPGAGELFFGEGSRLTVL.